The source of this TCR beta chain is a study of T cells expressing NK-cell markers. Whole-study context: HCMV serostatus: most of the eight sequenced donors positive, one negative.

Reanalyzing the 5' RACE reads, TCRdb keeps one entry per CDR3 protein, without DNA. The sample's table shows about 160,000 distinct CDR3 sequences. The CDR3 consists of 15 residues. The germline V gene encodes CDR1 SGHAT and CDR2 FQNNGV. As for this clonotype: Its specificity is unknown.

Study-wide results and caveats: Once again these clonotypes came out on top in the CD3+CD56-NKG2C+ fraction of four donors.

The TCR comes from a woman aged 18 to 75 in good health. Sequencing was done on a sample of blood T cells: a sorted CD56 or NKG2C T cell subset, CD4+ or CD8+ T cells, or bulk PBMC T cells (not recorded which). This chain joins TRBV11-2 and TRBJ2-5; the TRBD1 assignment by TCRdb is unverifiable without DNA. CDR3 protein: CASSLTDREWETQYF.